One and the same sample provided the 29 T cell receptor beta chains below, sequenced in a study of beta chain features in type 1 diabetes. These receptors have no identified antigens. Every isolated RNA sample was fully reverse transcribed, so sequencing captured expressed TCRB transcripts. Data came from immunoSEQ multiplex PCR; TCRdb stores just in-frame clones and leaves some out. Found here are around 300,000 clones, roughly 15% of them singletons; the top ten hold approximately 0.015%. General observations from the study: Among patients with Type 1 diabetes, TCRB CDR3s were moderately but significantly shorter in every one of the four CD4+ subsets.

Sequencing was done on a sample of naive CD4+ T cells from blood. The receptors originated from a man between 18 and 35 years old with type 1 diabetes.

V usage is TRBV7-2 and J usage is TRBJ2-2; 7 nucleotides line up with TRBD1. The CDR3 is 13 residues long. The J segment lost 6 bases and the V segment lost 5 bases, leaving 3 bases of the junction unmatched. The germline V gene has CDR1 SGHTA and CDR2 FQGNSA. CDR3 residues: CASSPRGPGELFF. The CDR3 coding sequence is TGTGCCAGCAGCCCGAGGGGGCCCGGGGAGCTGTTTTTT.

The chain combines TRBV5-1 with TRBJ2-4, with 9 positions matching TRBD2. With V trimmed by 0 bases and J by 6 bases, 10 bases remained unmatched. This CDR3 is 17 amino acids long. Germline loops: CDR1 SGHRS, CDR2 YFSETQ. CDR3 in amino acids: CASSLEDSGSGVNIQYF. The CDR3, as DNA: TGCGCCAGCAGCTTGGAGGATAGCGGGAGTGGGGTAAACATTCAGTACTTC.

The rearrangement links TRBV2 to TRBJ1-5; D may be TRBD1 (6 bases). This CDR3 has 13 amino acids. Germline-derived CDR1 and CDR2 are SNHLY and FYNNEI. Trimming took 4 bases from V and 6 from J, leaving 10 bases between them. The CDR3 region is CASSGGGVQPQHF. CDR3 nucleotide sequence: TGTGCCAGCAGTGGAGGGGGGGTTCAGCCCCAGCATTTT.

The V gene is TRBV9, the J gene TRBJ2-2; 8 positions agree with TRBD2. V lost 0 bases and J lost 5; bases outside the gene matches: 6. The CDR3 is 16 amino acids. CDR1 SGDLS and CDR2 YYNGEE come from the germline V gene. The CDR3 DNA reads TGTGCCAGCAGCGTAGGGTTAGCGGGATTAACCGGGGAGCTGTTTTTT. Its translation: CASSVGLAGLTGELFF.

The chain combines TRBV28 with TRBJ2-3, with TRBD1 matching 8 bases. Per the germline V gene, CDR1 is MDHEN and CDR2 is SYDVKM. This CDR3 region has 16 residues. The junction had 10 bases not matched to a gene; V was cut back by 6 bases and J by 2 bases. For the CDR3, the DNA is TGTGCCAGCAGAGATCGTGAGACAGGGGTCACAGATACGCAGTATTTT. It is translated as CASRDRETGVTDTQYF.

This clone appeared a few times. The chain links TRBV28 to TRBJ2-7; D may be TRBD2 (5 bases). The germline V and J ends were trimmed by 3 bases and 4 bases, with 7 bases remaining between them. The CDR3 totals 12 residues. From germline, CDR1 is MDHEN and CDR2 SYDVKM. The CDR3 here is CASSFREYEQYF. In DNA, the CDR3 is TGTGCCAGCAGTTTTCGGGAATACGAGCAGTACTTC.

This clone appeared a few times. This rearrangement joins TRBV29-1 to TRBJ2-1; TRBD1 matches at 9 bases. The V gene end was trimmed by 8 bases and the J gene end by 8 bases; junction bases not matched to a gene: 10. The CDR3 is 13 amino acids. Germline V gene data show CDR1 as SQVTM and CDR2 as ANQGSEA. The DNA for the CDR3 is TGCAGCTCCGGGGGGACAGGGCCTCATGAGCAGTTCTTC. Translation: CSSGGTGPHEQFF.

This clone was recorded a few times. V usage is TRBV7-8 and J usage is TRBJ2-3, with TRBD2 identical over 12 bases. CDR1 and CDR2 from the germline V gene are SGHVS and FQNEAQ. The CDR3 is 17 amino acids. Losses at the gene ends were 4 bases for V and 4 bases for J; bases not matched to a gene: 9. CDR3 nucleotide sequence: TGTGCCAGCAGCTCCAGACTAGCGGGAGAGTTTGCAGATACGCAGTATTTT. Amino acids: CASSSRLAGEFADTQYF. Full variable domain (missing parts from reference TRBV7-8 and TRBJ2-3): GAGVSQSPRYKVAKRGQDVALRCDPISGHVSLFWYQQALGQGPEFLTYFQNEAQLDKSGLPSDRFFAERPEGSVSTLKIQRTQQEDSAVYLCASSSRLAGEFADTQYFGPGTRLTVL.

The rearrangement uses TRBV30 and TRBJ2-7; 9 nucleotides align to TRBD2. V lost 8 bases and J lost 4; bases outside the gene matches: 3. Germline V gene data show CDR1 as GTSNPN and CDR2 as SVGIG (reference sequence). CDR3 length: 11 residues. CDR3 loop: CAGGLAYEQYF. For the CDR3, the DNA is TGTGCCGGCGGACTAGCGTACGAGCAGTACTTC.

This sequence joins TRBV18 and TRBJ2-5; the match to TRBD2 covers 9 bases. Germline CDR1 KGHSH, CDR2 LQKENI. The J segment lost 8 bases and the V segment lost 1 base, leaving 5 bases of the junction unmatched. The CDR3 has 14 amino acids. The chain's CDR3 is CASSPLPSGATQYF. CDR3 in DNA: TGTGCCAGCTCACCACTTCCTAGCGGGGCTACCCAGTACTTC.

The table lists this clone with a few counts. V gene TRBV9 combines with J gene TRBJ1-1, with 11 bases identical to TRBD1. The CDR3 sequence is 14 residues long. The ends lost 3 bases at V and 5 bases at J; junction bases unmatched: 3. Germline loops: CDR1 SGDLS, CDR2 YYNGEE. The CDR3 region has the DNA TGTGCCAGCAGCGCGGACAGGGGGCAGACTGAAGCTTTCTTT. Translating it yields CASSADRGQTEAFF. Full variable domain (rest looked up from reference TRBV9 and TRBJ1-1): DSGVTQTPKHLITATGQRVTLRCSPRSGDLSVYWYQQSLDQGLQFLIQYYNGEERAKGNILERFSAQQFPDLHSELNLSSLELGDSALYFCASSADRGQTEAFFGQGTRLTVV.

This clone was detected only a few times. The rearrangement joins TRBV7-6 to TRBJ2-3, with TRBD1 as a possible D gene (6 bases). Trimming took 2 bases from V and 2 from J, leaving 14 bases between them. Germline values: CDR1 SGHVS, CDR2 FNYEAQ. CDR3 length: 16 residues. CDR3 amino acids: CASSLYGRGYTDTQYF. DNA of the CDR3: TGTGCCAGCAGCTTATACGGCAGGGGTTACACAGATACGCAGTATTTT.

V is TRBV6-5 and J is TRBJ2-3, with a weak D call TRBD2 (6 bases). V was shortened by 6 bases and J by 2 bases, with 15 bases between the two germline ends. Germline CDR1 MNHEY, CDR2 SVGAGI. This CDR3 has 15 amino acids. The CDR3 nucleotides read TGTGCCAGCAGCTCCTCCCGACTAGTCACAGATACGCAGTATTTT. It yields the protein CASSSSRLVTDTQYF.

CDR3 sequence: CASSPATGHMNTEAFF. CDR3 DNA sequence: TGTGCCAGCAGCCCGGCGACAGGGCACATGAACACTGAAGCTTTCTTT. The J gene is TRBJ1-1, the V gene TRBV7-2, with 7 nucleotides matching TRBD1. V dropped 5 bases and J dropped 0; count of bases not matched to a gene: 9. From germline, CDR1 is SGHTA and CDR2 FQGNSA. CDR3 length equals 16 residues.

A remark on this clone: Additional DNA sequences in this sample encode the identical CDR3. This chain's CDR3 is CASSLGGPRGNIQYF. The CDR3 region has the DNA TGTGCCAGCAGCTTAGGGGGCCCTAGAGGAAACATTCAGTACTTC. The chain joins TRBV7-2 to TRBJ2-4; a weak D match, TRBD1 (5 bases). Germline CDR1 is SGHTA and CDR2 is FQGNSA. Trimming took 1 base from V and 6 from J, leaving 13 bases between them. The CDR3 is 15 residues long.

This clone has a handful of counts. The CDR3: CASSQGTGGYTGELFF. The CDR3 coding sequence is TGCGCCAGCAGCCAAGGAACAGGGGGATACACCGGGGAGCTGTTTTTT. V is TRBV4-3 and J is TRBJ2-2; 8 nucleotides line up with TRBD1. J lost 3 bases, V lost 1 base, and 4 bases had no gene match. The germline V gene encodes CDR1 LGHNA and CDR2 YSLEER. The CDR3 loop spans 16 amino acids.

J is TRBJ2-5 and V is TRBV5-6, with D tentatively TRBD1 (6 bases). This CDR3 has 14 residues. V was pared by 0 bases and J by 4 bases, with 10 bases between. CDR1 is SGHDT and CDR2 is YYEEEE in the germline V gene. The CDR3 bases are TGTGCCAGCAGCTTGGGTCAGGGGATAGAGACCCAGTACTTC. It yields the protein CASSLGQGIETQYF.

This chain uses TRBV10-3 with TRBJ1-1, with 7 bases identical to TRBD1. This CDR3 is built from 15 residues. V trimming: 3 bases; J trimming: 4 bases; junction bases outside the gene matches: 8. Germline CDR1 and CDR2: ENHRY and SYGVKD. The CDR3: CAISDPDRAPTEAFF. As DNA, the CDR3 is TGTGCCATCAGTGATCCCGACAGGGCACCCACTGAAGCTTTCTTT.

This chain connects TRBV6-4 to TRBJ1-1, with no clear D. The CDR3 totals 14 residues. The V end lost 4 bases, the J end lost 2 bases, and 11 bases lay between the germline ends. Germline CDR1 and CDR2: MRHNA and SNTAGT. The CDR3 protein is CASSVSRGNTEAFF. For the CDR3, the DNA is TGTGCCAGCAGTGTATCACGGGGAAACACTGAAGCTTTCTTT.

The chain has TRBV5-1 and TRBJ2-2, with 7 bases lining up with TRBD1. Germline V gene lookup returns CDR1 SGHRS and CDR2 YFSETQ. With 0 bases clipped from V and 5 bases from J, the junction kept 4 bases outside the gene matches. This CDR3 is built from 15 residues. The CDR3 region is CASSLVTGETGELFF. The CDR3, as DNA: TGCGCCAGCAGCTTGGTAACAGGGGAGACCGGGGAGCTGTTTTTT.

The genes are TRBV5-1 and TRBJ1-1; unclear D gene. The length of the CDR3 is 15 residues. V was trimmed by 1 base and J by 1 base, leaving 11 bases between them. Germline values: CDR1 SGHRS, CDR2 YFSETQ. The CDR3 DNA is TGCGCCAGCAGCTTGTACCACAGCCAGAACACTGAAGCTTTCTTT. Residues: CASSLYHSQNTEAFF. The full variable domain, completed using reference TRBV5-1 and TRBJ1-1, is KAGVTQTPRYLIKTRGQQVTLSCSPISGHRSVSWYQQTPGQGLQFLFEYFSETQRNKGNFPGRFSGRQFSNSRSEMNVSTLELGDSALYLCASSLYHSQNTEAFFGQGTRLTVV.

This clone showed up just a few times. The gene calls are TRBV9 and TRBJ2-2, with 13 bases matching TRBD2. J was trimmed by 0 bases and V by 4 bases; bases with no gene match: 3. CDR1 and CDR2 from the germline V gene are SGDLS and YYNGEE. The CDR3 consists of 17 residues. DNA for the CDR3: TGTGCCAGCAGCCCTACTAGCGGGGGGGCGAACACCGGGGAGCTGTTTTTT. It encodes CASSPTSGGANTGELFF.

The sample holds a few counts of this clone. This chain joins TRBV7-9 and TRBJ2-2; TRBD2 matches 10 bases. The length of the CDR3 is 12 residues. Trimming at V came to 5 bases and at J to 15 bases, leaving 6 bases not matched to a gene. Germline CDR1 reads SEHNR; CDR2 reads FQNEAQ (reference sequence). The CDR3 DNA is TGTGCCAGCAGCACTCTAGCGGGAGCGGTGTTTTTT. This codes for CASSTLAGAVFF.

J is TRBJ2-7 and V is TRBV7-2, with D hard to call. The CDR3 extends over 11 amino acids. Deletions cut 2 bases from V and 6 bases from J, with 5 bases between. Germline-derived CDR1 and CDR2 are SGHTA and FQGNSA. CDR3 DNA sequence: TGTGCCAGCAGCTTATTCTCCGAGCAGTACTTC. This codes for CASSLFSEQYF.

The V call is TRBV15, the J call TRBJ2-2; unclear D gene. V lost 0 bases and J 4 bases, leaving 3 bases between the germline ends. Germline lookup yields CDR1 LNHNV and CDR2 YYDKDF (reference sequence). The CDR3 loop spans 13 amino acids. The CDR3 DNA reads as TGTGCCACCAGCAGAGACCTCACCGGGGAGCTGTTTTTT. Protein: CATSRDLTGELFF.

This clone was detected only a few times. V and J are TRBV6-6 and TRBJ1-1, with D unclear. V shed 5 bases and J shed 4 bases, with 11 bases lying between them. CDR3 length: 13 residues. Germline V lookup: CDR1 MNHNY, CDR2 SVGAGI (reference sequence). DNA of the CDR3: TGTGCCAGCAGTCCCGGGTCAATCACTGAAGCTTTCTTT. This sequence encodes CASSPGSITEAFF.

The J gene is TRBJ2-1, the V gene TRBV5-5; TRBD1 is a possible D gene (5 bases). V lost 0 bases to trimming and J lost 0 bases, with 13 bases between them. The CDR3 has 17 amino acids. The germline V gene encodes CDR1 SGHKS and CDR2 YYEKEE (reference sequence). CDR3 region: CASSLAGNRGSYNEQFF. The CDR3 region has the DNA TGTGCCAGCAGCTTGGCCGGAAATAGGGGCTCCTACAATGAGCAGTTCTTC.

This clone was picked up a small number of times. This chain uses TRBV6-1 with TRBJ2-3; D gene unclear. This CDR3 comprises 13 residues. Germline V CDR1 and CDR2: MNHNS, SASEGT. The germline V and J ends were trimmed by 7 bases and 6 bases, with 14 bases remaining between them. CDR3 DNA: TGTGCCAGCAAAATTTCCTCCCGGGATACGCAGTATTTT. Its translation is CASKISSRDTQYF.

The table lists this clone with a few counts. Other DNA sequences of this sample code for an identical CDR3. J is TRBJ2-5 and V is TRBV15; weak D call: TRBD2 (6 bases). The CDR3 is 13 residues long. Germline loops: CDR1 LNHNV, CDR2 YYDKDF (reference sequence). V was trimmed by 1 base and J by 4 bases, leaving 7 bases between them. The CDR3 DNA sequence: TGTGCCACCAGCAGAGGAGCGGGAGAGACCCAGTACTTC. Its translation is CATSRGAGETQYF.